This T cell receptor beta chain was documented in a study of shared clonotypes between healthy human individuals. Study information: Donors, aged 18 to 49, were a couple of women and a few men.

Details on this clone: Its cognate antigen is unknown.

CDR3 length equals 15 residues. CDR1 is SGHAT and CDR2 is FQNNGV in the germline V gene. The V and J ends lost 8 bases and 0 bases respectively, with 14 bases between them. Overall study findings and caveats: Generally, naive subsets (rather than memory subsets) showed larger estimated richness.

Libraries were prepared by immunoSEQ multiplex PCR; TCRdb keeps only in-frame clonotypes and omits some of them. The data hold about 2.1 million clones, with 90% to 95% observed a single time. Naive CD8 cells lacked CD45RO and underwent positive selection for CCR7, leaving out terminally differentiated effector memory CD45RA+ cells. Sequencing input: naive CD8+ T cells from PBMCs. The TCR originated in a man between 18 and 29 years old in good health. Some clones in this sample may be carry-over from other donors' samples. V usage is TRBV11-2 and J usage is TRBJ2-1, with a tentative D call TRBD1 (6 bases). The CDR3 reads CASLNRDNSYNEQFF. For the CDR3, the DNA is TGTGCCAGCCTGAATCGGGACAACTCCTACAATGAGCAGTTCTTC. The complete variable domain, with remaining parts taken from reference TRBV11-2 and TRBJ2-1, reads EAGVAQSPRYKIIEKRQSVAFWCNPISGHATLYWYQQILGQGPKLLIQFQNNGVVDDSQLPKDRFSAERLKGVDSTLKIQPAKLEDSAVYLCASLNRDNSYNEQFFGPGTRLTVL.